This T cell receptor (beta chain) was found in a study of cytomegalovirus exposure and HLA in healthy donors. Study-wide results and limits: In vitro work confirmed that a few CMV-associated chains recognize CMV antigens. The majority of TCR sequences were rare, yet some public TCRs appeared in many donors. Cytomegalovirus status, reportedly, was diagnosed with high specificity and sensitivity by the classifier.

TCRdb's table, derived via immunoSEQ multiplex PCR, lists solely in-frame clones and lacks some. Here the sample spans tens of thousands of clones, approximately 89% being singletons. The CDR3 covers 15 residues. The germline V gene has CDR1 SEHNR and CDR2 FQNEAQ (reference sequence). V trimming: 0 bases; J trimming: 4 bases; junction bases outside the gene matches: 4. Remarks on this clone: What it binds is unknown.

Sequenced material: PBMCs. V usage is TRBV7-9 and J usage is TRBJ1-1; 8 bases are shared with TRBD1. The sequence derives from a young woman in good health and CMV-seropositive. The CDR3 sequence is CASSLATGAGTEAFF. For the CDR3, the DNA is TGTGCCAGCAGCTTAGCGACAGGGGCCGGCACTGAAGCTTTCTTT.